The 13 T cell receptor beta chains below were found in one sample sequenced in a study of blood T cell repertoires in COVID-19. Repertoires were generated with immunoSEQ multiplex PCR, while TCRdb's copy carries only in-frame clones and drops some. Found here are about 260,000 clones, 86% of them singletons; the top ten hold roughly 2%. Material: PBMCs or T cells enriched from blood (not recorded which). All receptors derive from a woman aged 45-59 years who had recovered from COVID-19.

V is TRBV18 and J is TRBJ1-4; TRBD1 is a possible D gene (6 bases). CDR1 is KGHSH and CDR2 is LQKENI in the germline V gene. The CDR3 consists of 14 residues. The V end was cut by 6 bases, the J end by 5 bases, with 13 bases between. Written as DNA, the CDR3 is TGTGCCAGCTCGCTACAGGGCTCAAATGAAAAACTGTTTTTT. The encoded protein is CASSLQGSNEKLFF.

The genes are TRBV7-2 and TRBJ2-3; TRBD2 agrees at 7 bases. The V gene end was trimmed by 5 bases and the J gene end by 6 bases; junction bases not matched to a gene: 17. The CDR3 runs to 17 residues. The germline gives CDR1 SGHTA, CDR2 FQGNSA. The CDR3 sequence: CASSPGRGGWVGDTQYF. In DNA, the CDR3 is TGTGCCAGCAGCCCCGGTAGGGGAGGGTGGGTTGGCGATACGCAGTATTTT.

V gene TRBV6-4 combines with J gene TRBJ2-6; D possibly corresponds to TRBD2 (5 bases). The V and J ends lost 7 bases and 3 bases respectively, with 10 bases between them. The CDR3 is 14 amino acids. The germline V gene has CDR1 MRHNA and CDR2 SNTAGT. Here the CDR3 DNA reads TGTGCCAGCATCCGGGCGGGTGGGGCCAACGTCCTGACTTTC. It translates to CASIRAGGANVLTF.

This chain connects TRBV19 to TRBJ1-1, with D unresolved. The CDR3 sequence is 16 residues long. Trimming cost V 3 bases and J 2 bases, with 16 bases left between them. Germline values: CDR1 LNHDA, CDR2 SQIVND (reference sequence). The CDR3 nucleotides read TGTGCCAGTAGTATCTATTCAGGCAGACCTAACACTGAAGCTTTCTTT. It is translated as CASSIYSGRPNTEAFF.

This clone has only a few counts. CDR3 sequence (DNA): TGTGCCAGCAGCTTAGGCAGGGGGGCCAGCGGGCGCACAGATACGCAGTATTTT. Translated: CASSLGRGASGRTDTQYF. This sequence joins TRBV7-9 and TRBJ2-3; D perhaps matches TRBD1 (7 bases). Germline-derived CDR1 and CDR2 are SEHNR and FQNEAQ (reference sequence). The CDR3 runs to 18 residues. V was trimmed by 1 base and J by 1 base, leaving 18 bases between them.

V gene TRBV29-1 combines with J gene TRBJ2-7, with 11 positions matching TRBD2. The CDR3 runs to 15 residues. From germline, CDR1 is SQVTM and CDR2 ANQGSEA. The V segment lost 0 bases and the J segment 1 base; nucleotides outside the gene matches: 2. The CDR3 nucleotides are TGCAGCGTTGAAGATTCTAGCGGGAGGTCCTACGAGCAGTACTTC. Protein product: CSVEDSSGRSYEQYF.

The chain has TRBV5-6 and TRBJ1-6; unclear D gene. The V gene lost 1 base and the J gene lost 7 bases, with 9 bases spanning the gap. This CDR3 is 14 amino acids long. Germline CDR1 is SGHDT and CDR2 is YYEEEE. The CDR3 protein is CASSLSRVNSPLHF. The CDR3 DNA follows: TGTGCCAGCAGCTTGTCCCGAGTAAATTCACCCCTCCACTTT.

A note on this clone: Relative to the germline gene, one junction end is altered; a read error may explain this. This chain links TRBV5-8 with TRBJ1-2; no firm D call. Germline loops: CDR1 SGHTS, CDR2 YDEGEE. The CDR3 extends over 16 amino acids. Here the CDR3 reads CASSLSRANANYGYTF. In DNA, the CDR3 is TGTGCCAGCAGCTTGTCCCGAGCCAATGCTAATTATGGCTACACCTTC.

The chain recombines TRBV27 with TRBJ2-7; possibly TRBD1 for D (6 bases). Germline V gives CDR1 MNHEY, CDR2 SMNVEV (reference sequence). Trimming stripped 5 bases from V and 7 bases from J, with 18 bases between. The CDR3 loop spans 14 amino acids. The DNA for the CDR3 is TGTGCCAGCAGTCCATCCCGGACAGCCGAAGAGCAGTACTTC. Translation gives CASSPSRTAEEQYF.

J is TRBJ1-5 and V is TRBV10-3; D possibly corresponds to TRBD1 (5 bases). Deletions cut 6 bases from V and 4 bases from J, with 10 bases between. CDR1 is ENHRY, CDR2 SYGVKD, per germline. The CDR3 runs 13 residues. In nucleotides, the CDR3 is TGTGCCATCAGGGAGACAGAAAATCAGCCCCAGCATTTT. This codes for CAIRETENQPQHF.

CDR3 DNA sequence: TGTGCCAGCAGCTTGTTTAGCGGGGTTTCCACCGGGGAGCTGTTTTTT. Protein product: CASSLFSGVSTGELFF. The J gene is TRBJ2-2, the V gene TRBV5-6; TRBD2 aligns across 8 bases. Unmatched junction bases numbered 6, after V lost 1 base and J lost 4 bases. The CDR3 runs 16 residues. The germline gives CDR1 SGHDT, CDR2 YYEEEE.

V and J are TRBV9 and TRBJ2-7; TRBD1 aligns across 11 bases. Germline-derived CDR1 and CDR2 are SGDLS and YYNGEE. Trimming removed 5 bases from V and 3 bases from J; junction bases left unmatched: 4. The length of the CDR3 is 14 residues. As DNA, the CDR3 is TGTGCCAGCAGGCCGGGACAGGGGGGCTACGAGCAGTACTTC. It codes for CASRPGQGGYEQYF. The complete variable domain, with remaining parts taken from reference TRBV9 and TRBJ2-7, reads DSGVTQTPKHLITATGQRVTLRCSPRSGDLSVYWYQQSLDQGLQFLIQYYNGEERAKGNILERFSAQQFPDLHSELNLSSLELGDSALYFCASRPGQGGYEQYFGPGTRLTVT.

The rearrangement joins TRBV14 to TRBJ2-7, with TRBD1 matching 7 bases. Germline values: CDR1 SGHDN, CDR2 FVKESK. CDR3 length equals 16 residues. The V segment lost 4 bases and the J segment 5 bases; nucleotides outside the gene matches: 14. The CDR3 DNA follows: TGTGCCAGCAGCCTACCCTACTTGACAGGGAACCACGAGCAGTACTTC. Encoded protein: CASSLPYLTGNHEQYF.